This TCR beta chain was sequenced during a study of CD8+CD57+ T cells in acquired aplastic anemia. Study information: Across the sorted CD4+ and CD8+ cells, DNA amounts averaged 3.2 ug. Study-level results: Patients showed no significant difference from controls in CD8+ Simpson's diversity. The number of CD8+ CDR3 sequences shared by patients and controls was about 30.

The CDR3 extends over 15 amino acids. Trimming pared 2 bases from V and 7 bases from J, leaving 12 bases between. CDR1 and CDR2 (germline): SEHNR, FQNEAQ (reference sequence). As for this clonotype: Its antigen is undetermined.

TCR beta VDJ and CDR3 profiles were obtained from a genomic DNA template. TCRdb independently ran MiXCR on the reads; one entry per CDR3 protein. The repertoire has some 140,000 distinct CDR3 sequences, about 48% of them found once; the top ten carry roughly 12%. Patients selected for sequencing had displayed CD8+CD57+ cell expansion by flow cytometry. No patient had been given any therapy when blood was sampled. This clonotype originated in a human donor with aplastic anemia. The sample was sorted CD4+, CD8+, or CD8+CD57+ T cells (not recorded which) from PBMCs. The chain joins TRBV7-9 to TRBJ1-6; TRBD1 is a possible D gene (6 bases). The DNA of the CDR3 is TGTGCCAGCAGCTTAACGGGGGGGCTAAATTCACCCCTCCACTTT. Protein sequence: CASSLTGGLNSPLHF.